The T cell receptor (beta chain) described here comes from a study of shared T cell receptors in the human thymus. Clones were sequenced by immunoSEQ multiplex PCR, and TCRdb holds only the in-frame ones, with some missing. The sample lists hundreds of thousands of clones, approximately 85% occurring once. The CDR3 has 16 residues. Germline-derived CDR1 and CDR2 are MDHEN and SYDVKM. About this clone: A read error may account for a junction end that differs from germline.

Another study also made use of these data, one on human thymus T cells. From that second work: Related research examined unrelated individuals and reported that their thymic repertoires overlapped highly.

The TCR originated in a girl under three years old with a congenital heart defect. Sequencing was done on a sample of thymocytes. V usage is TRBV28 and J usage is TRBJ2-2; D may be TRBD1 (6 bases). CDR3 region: CASTLRGYLGGWELFF. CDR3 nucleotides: TGTGCCAGCACTTTAAGGGGGTACTTAGGCGGCTGGGAGCTGTTTTTT.